The 3 T cell receptor beta chains below were found in one sample sequenced in a study of T-cell reconstitution after alpha-beta-depleted transplantation in children (dated by TCRdb to 2016 to 2017). Reading the label with the study, this specimen's treatment or condition is: allogeneic hematopoietic cell transplantation with graft depleted of TCRalphabeta T cells and CD19 B cells. The library was built by means of PCR. The listed sequencing device is Illumina HiSeq 2500. Molecular barcoding was employed in the preparation of TCR libraries, with unique molecular identifiers being used to normalize TCRbeta repertoire quantification. The raw public data were reprocessed by TCRdb itself: fastp quality trimming at Q25, MiXCR clonotype calling, in-frame beta chains only. Rows are combined by CDR3 protein, so each entry shows the most common genes and DNA. Across this sample there are around 270,000 distinct CDR3 sequences, with roughly a tenth seen only once. The ten largest clones represent 7.5% of the sample.

Sequences were derived from PBMCs, sampled before TCRalphabeta/CD19-depleted stem cell transplant. The origin of the receptors is a boy in the first two years of life with acute myeloid leukemia, due to receive a stem cell transplant.

There are many counts of this clonotype. This chain joins TRBV4-3 and TRBJ2-7, with D possibly being TRBD2 (6 bases). The CDR3 loop spans 14 amino acids. V lost 0 bases to trimming and J lost 3 bases, with 9 bases between them. Looked up from germline, CDR1 is LGHNA and CDR2 is YSLEER. The CDR3 spells CASSQDQGLYEQYF. In DNA, the CDR3 is TGCGCCAGCAGCCAAGATCAGGGACTCTACGAGCAGTACTTC.

This clonotype was found many times. This chain links TRBV12-3 or TRBV12-4 with TRBJ2-5; D perhaps matches TRBD1 (5 bases). The CDR3 is made up of 13 amino acids. Deletions cut 4 bases from V and 5 bases from J, with 11 bases between. The CDR3 region is CASSSPGRETQYF. For the CDR3, the DNA is TGTGCCAGCAGTTCCCCAGGGCGCGAGACCCAGTACTTC.

This clonotype was seen at least ten times. The chain joins TRBV12-3 or TRBV12-4 to TRBJ2-4, with 11 bases fitting TRBD1. This CDR3 region has 15 residues. Trimming cost V 2 bases and J 7 bases; bases outside gene matches: 4. The CDR3 coding sequence is TGTGCCAGCAGTTTACCCGGGACAGGGGGTAACATTCAGTACTTC. Protein product: CASSLPGTGGNIQYF.